This TCR beta chain is from a study of PD-1 blockade in classical Hodgkin lymphoma. Autologous stem cell transplantation was followed by relapse in every patient, and brentuximab vedotin exposure varied. This CDR3 contains 15 residues. Trimming removed 3 bases from V and 4 bases from J; junction bases left unmatched: 8. Germline CDR1 reads SGHRS; CDR2 reads YFSETQ. The protocol was immunoSEQ multiplex PCR, while the TCRdb copy is restricted to in-frame clones and leaves out a portion. The sample yields 35,000 to 45,000 clones, around 70% seen once. The rearrangement uses TRBV5-1 and TRBJ2-7, with 9 nucleotides matching TRBD2. The source of this sequence is a human donor with classical Hodgkin lymphoma. Source: peripheral blood mononuclear cells (PBMCs), taken before the second cycle of nivolumab. Here the CDR3 DNA reads TGCGCCAGCAGCTACGCGCGGGGGGGCAGTTACGAGCAGTACTTC. It specifies CASSYARGGSYEQYF.